What follows describes a single T cell receptor beta chain. The specificity of this receptor is unknown. It has no much larger one-base neighbor in the sample; base qualities were not kept. Looking up the germline V gene (reference sequence) yields CDR1 MNHNY and CDR2 SVGAGI. The CDR3 contains 11 residues, cysteine and phenylalanine counted. The kept DNA is CDR3 alone, 33 bases in frame from the first base. The junction carries 4 bases between V and J, which are trimmed by 7 bases and 4 bases respectively. The sample comes from a study of blood T cell repertoires in COVID-19 (TCRdb year 2020). Study-level background: The collaborator samples originated in the United States, Italy and Spain and spanned the acute and convalescent phases of COVID-19. The prospective study material was composed of cDNA or gDNA derived from T cells, B-cell-depleted T cells, or PBMCs. The dataset comprised deeply sampled blood TCRbeta repertoires from subjects exposed to, actively infected with, or recovered from COVID-19. A freely available public database, intended as a resource for researchers studying the immune response to SARS-CoV-2, is where the repertoires were released. Samples came from the ongoing ImmuneRACE study (first 160 participants) plus 1,254 subjects from 6 global collaborators. Nearly every sample came with metadata listing a de-identified subject ID, COVID-19 status, age in years and sex. Where HLA class I and class II types were available, the types were taken from metadata supplied by the sample provider, not from assay-based typing.

The immunoSEQ Assay, a bias-controlled multiplex PCR, was used to amplify TCRbeta CDR3 regions from genomic DNA. Regarding the original processing steps: The number of nucleated cells in each sample was estimated from the amplification of reference gene primers within the assay. Sequence reads were collapsed and filtered to measure the absolute abundance of every unique TCRbeta CDR3 rearrangement. For each sample, productive Simpson clonality was calculated as the square root of Simpson's diversity index across productive rearrangements. Here the immuneACCESS table is served through TCRdb, limited to in-frame sequences with V and J called. Missing clones are a known gap in these copies; in checked studies unresolved V genes cover under half, and the rest lacks a known reason. The DNA was the basis for D and trimming; V, J and clone size are from that table. The sample table lists about 240,000 clones, approximately 90% of them with a count of one. The ten top clones hold approximately 7.5% of the sample.

Broad study findings and their caveats: Clinical and demographic metadata were provided uncurated, with the amount varying by source and participant.

Another Seattle source contributed samples from volunteer blood donors who had recovered from COVID-19. Each collaborating institution followed its own protocols to collect whole blood in K2EDTA tubes. For TCRbeta analysis, collaborator samples were shipped as frozen whole blood, as isolated PBMCs, or as DNA extracted from either sample type. The sample comprised peripheral blood. The TCR was taken from a man aged 55-75 years who had recovered from COVID-19. The rearranged chain carries TRBV6-6 and TRBJ1-4; too little of a D gene remains to name it. The CDR3 sequence is CASNSNEKLFF. The bases read TGTGCCAGCAACAGTAATGAAAAACTGTTTTTT.